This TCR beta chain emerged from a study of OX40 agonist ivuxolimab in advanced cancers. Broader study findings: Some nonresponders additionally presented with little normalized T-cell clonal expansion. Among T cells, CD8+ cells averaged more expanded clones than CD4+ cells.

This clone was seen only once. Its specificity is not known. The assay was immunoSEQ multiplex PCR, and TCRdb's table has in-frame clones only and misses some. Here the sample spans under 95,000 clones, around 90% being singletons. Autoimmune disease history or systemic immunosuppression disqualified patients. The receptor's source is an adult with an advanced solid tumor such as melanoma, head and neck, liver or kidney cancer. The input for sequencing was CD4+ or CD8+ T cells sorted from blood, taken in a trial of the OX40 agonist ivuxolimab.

The CDR3 DNA reads as TGTGCCAGCAGTTCTGGCGAGCAGTACTTC. Protein sequence: CASSSGEQYF. The chain is built from TRBV28 and TRBJ2-7, with D unclear. CDR1 MDHEN and CDR2 SYDVKM come from the germline V gene. This CDR3 is built from 10 residues. The V gene lost 4 bases and the J gene lost 6 bases, with 4 bases spanning the gap.